Described below is a single T cell receptor beta chain sequence and its context. This CDR3 is 13 amino acids long. Germline V gene sequence: CDR1 ENHRY, CDR2 SYGVKD. Losses at the gene ends were 0 bases for V and 7 bases for J; bases not matched to a gene: 0. Here immunoSEQ multiplex PCR was the method, and the copy in TCRdb shows in-frame clones only, minus some. The table lists 150,000 to 200,000 clones, around nine tenths of them singletons, with approximately 4.4% in the top ten. The entry originates in a study of blood T cell repertoires in COVID-19. Study at large: In each case, the material was cDNA or gDNA derived from T cells, B-cell-depleted T cells, or PBMCs.

The chain carries TRBV10-3 and TRBJ2-4, with TRBD2 identical over 7 bases. The clonotype originates from a human donor in a cohort sampled during active COVID-19. Sequenced sample: peripheral blood. CDR3 DNA: TGTGCCATCAGTGAGTCCGGGGGGAACATTCAGTACTTC. Translating it yields CAISESGGNIQYF.